The next 18 T cell receptor beta chains were all read from a single sample in a study of blood T cells in healthy people across ages. Sample-barcoded 5' priming and a J-beta primer mix drove a second PCR of roughly 6 to 12 cycles. MiXCR, applied by TCRdb to the 5' RACE reads, yields one record per CDR3 protein. The sample carries about 1.5 million distinct CDR3 sequences, 35% to 45% recorded once. Sequenced material: blood. These receptor sequences come from a young woman in good health.

The chain links TRBV7-8 to TRBJ1-5; TRBD1 matches at 7 bases. The CDR3 loop spans 16 amino acids. Germline lookup yields CDR1 SGHVS and CDR2 FQNEAQ. V shed 1 base and J 4 bases; nucleotides not matched to a gene: 7. DNA of the CDR3: TGTGCCAGCAGCTTAGTAAGGACAGGTAGAAATCAGCCCCAGCATTTT. This encodes CASSLVRTGRNQPQHF.

The chain has TRBV20-1 and TRBJ1-2, with 7 nucleotides matching TRBD1. The trim removed 5 bases at V and 7 bases at J, leaving 10 bases unmatched. There are 13 residues in the CDR3. Looked up from germline, CDR1 is DFQATT and CDR2 is SNEGSKA (reference sequence). The DNA for the CDR3 is TGCAGTGCTTCCAAGACAGGGATATCTGGCTACACCTTC. Its translation is CSASKTGISGYTF.

This chain uses TRBV27 with TRBJ2-5; D perhaps matches TRBD1 (6 bases). Trimming took 4 bases from V and 11 from J, leaving 14 bases between them. Germline V lookup: CDR1 MNHEY, CDR2 SMNVEV (reference sequence). CDR3 length equals 12 residues. CDR3 amino acids: CASSYRADEQYF. The CDR3 DNA sequence: TGTGCCAGCAGTTACAGGGCGGATGAGCAGTACTTC.

In this sample, this clonotype turned up a few times. This chain connects TRBV12-3 or TRBV12-4 to TRBJ1-5, with D uncertain. CDR3 length: 15 amino acids. Trimming shortened V by 5 bases and J by 4 bases, and 15 bases separated the two germline ends. The CDR3 nucleotides are TGTGCCAGCAGTCCCGCGTTAACGGGTAATCAGCCCCAGCATTTT. It translates to CASSPALTGNQPQHF.

The chain recombines TRBV7-9 with TRBJ1-1; 7 bases align to TRBD1. CDR3 length: 13 amino acids. CDR1 and CDR2 (germline): SEHNR, FQNEAQ (reference sequence). V dropped 4 bases and J dropped 4; count of bases not matched to a gene: 3. CDR3 sequence reads: CASSSAGGTEAFF. Here the CDR3 DNA reads TGTGCCAGCAGCTCGGCAGGGGGCACTGAAGCTTTCTTT.

This chain joins TRBV6-2 or TRBV6-3 and TRBJ1-2; 10 nucleotides match TRBD1. V lost 3 bases and J lost 7; bases outside the gene matches: 5. CDR1 and CDR2 (germline): MNHEY, SVGEGT. CDR3 length: 14 amino acids. CDR3 sequence reads: CASSYPTGGLGYTF. As DNA, the CDR3 is TGTGCCAGCAGTTATCCGACAGGGGGCCTTGGCTACACCTTC.

As regards this clonotype: This may come from a read error, since a much larger clone is one base off. V and J are TRBV4-3 and TRBJ2-1, with no clear D. Judging by the DNA end, TRBJ2-7 fits better; the J call may be wrong. The CDR3 covers 16 residues. Germline V CDR1 and CDR2: LGHNA, YSLEER. CDR3 loop: CASSQDGPSSYNEQYF. The DNA for the CDR3 is TGCGCCAGCAGCCAAGATGGTCCGAGCTCCTACAATGAGCAGTACTTC.

J is TRBJ1-1 and V is TRBV2; no clear D gene. V lost 7 bases and J lost 8, with 8 bases in between. This CDR3 has 10 residues. Germline lookup yields CDR1 SNHLY and CDR2 FYNNEI. The CDR3 DNA sequence: TGTGCCAGCACCCCAAGAGAAGCTTTCTTT. Translated: CASTPREAFF.

The chain combines TRBV29-1 with TRBJ1-1; D is undetermined. Germline lookup yields CDR1 SQVTM and CDR2 ANQGSEA. The CDR3 covers 15 residues. Trimming removed 3 bases from V and 1 base from J, with 15 bases in between. CDR3 sequence (DNA): TGCAGCGTTGAGGTCCGCATGTGGACGAACACTGAAGCTTTCTTT. This sequence encodes CSVEVRMWTNTEAFF.

With regard to this clonotype: Just one base apart from a much larger clone, this may be a read error. This chain uses TRBV29-1 with TRBJ2-3; TRBD2 matches at 7 bases. The germline V gene encodes CDR1 SQVTM and CDR2 ANQGSEA. CDR3 length equals 14 residues. Trimming cost V 3 bases and J 6 bases; bases outside gene matches: 9. CDR3 sequence (DNA): TGCAGCGTTGAGAGCGGGATTAAATGGGATACGCAGTATTTT. This translates into CSVESGIKWDTQYF.

This chain joins TRBV12-3 or TRBV12-4 and TRBJ2-1, with D possibly being TRBD1 or TRBD2 (6 bases each). V lost 10 bases and J lost 6, with 25 bases in between. CDR3 length: 16 amino acids. CDR3 nucleotides: TGTGCCACTCTTGACGGGGGCGAACGGCTAAGCAATGAGCAGTTCTTC. Translating it yields CATLDGGERLSNEQFF.

The J gene is TRBJ2-4, the V gene TRBV20-1, with 9 bases that match TRBD1. The better agreement between TRBJ2-7 and the DNA end casts doubt on the J call. CDR1 is DFQATT and CDR2 is SNEGSKA in the germline V gene (reference sequence). CDR3 length: 15 residues. CDR3 residues: CSAGGQGAYADEQYF. CDR3 in DNA: TGCAGTGCTGGGGGACAGGGCGCCTACGCCGACGAGCAGTACTTC.

The V and J genes are TRBV7-9 and TRBJ1-2, with D tentatively TRBD1 (5 bases). The length of the CDR3 is 16 residues. Trimming took 5 bases from V and 0 from J, leaving 16 bases between them. Germline CDR1 SEHNR, CDR2 FQNEAQ (reference sequence). Here the CDR3 reads CASSPQDRRSNYGYTF. CDR3 DNA: TGTGCCAGCAGCCCACAGGACCGGCGCTCTAACTATGGCTACACCTTC. Using reference TRBV7-9 and TRBJ1-2 for the parts outside the CDR3, the full variable domain is DTGVSQNPRHKITKRGQNVTFRCDPISEHNRLYWYRQTLGQGPEFLTYFQNEAQLEKSRLLSDRFSAERPKGSFSTLEIQRTEQGDSAMYLCASSPQDRRSNYGYTFGSGTRLTVV.

Regarding this clonotype: Sequence at one end of the junction differs from germline and may be a read error. The rearrangement joins TRBV7-9 to TRBJ2-7; D may be TRBD2 (5 bases). Germline values: CDR1 SEHNR, CDR2 FQNEAQ (reference sequence). This CDR3 spans 13 amino acids. The CDR3 reads CASSPLRGREQYF. The CDR3 bases are TGCGCCAGCAGCCCCCTTCGAGGGCGGGAGCAGTACTTC.

V gene TRBV5-1 combines with J gene TRBJ1-1, with a weak D call TRBD1 (6 bases). Germline V CDR1 and CDR2: SGHRS, YFSETQ. V was pared by 0 bases and J by 1 base, with 13 bases between. The CDR3 consists of 16 residues. The CDR3 region is CASSLATGTRNTEAFF. CDR3 coding DNA: TGCGCCAGCAGCTTGGCGACCGGGACACGGAACACTGAAGCTTTCTTT.

The V gene is TRBV6-5, the J gene TRBJ2-1; 11 nucleotides align to TRBD1. The CDR3 is made up of 15 amino acids. CDR1 is MNHEY, CDR2 SVGAGI, per germline. V was pared by 6 bases and J by 4 bases, with 5 bases of the junction left unmatched. In DNA, the CDR3 is TGTGCCAGCAGAACGGACAGGGGGCTTTACAATGAGCAGTTCTTC. Its protein product is CASRTDRGLYNEQFF.

The chain carries TRBV12-3 or TRBV12-4 and TRBJ1-1, with D tentatively TRBD1 (6 bases). This CDR3 comprises 14 residues. Trimming took off 10 bases at V and 0 bases at J, with 15 bases between the two ends. The CDR3 sequence is CATSQGRMNTEAFF. CDR3 sequence (DNA): TGTGCCACATCGCAGGGGAGAATGAACACTGAAGCTTTCTTT.

This clonotype was counted only a few times. The rearrangement joins TRBV12-3 or TRBV12-4 to TRBJ1-2; D gene unclear. V gave up 3 bases and J gave up 4 bases, with 9 bases separating them. The CDR3 runs 13 residues. DNA for the CDR3: TGTGCCAGCAGTTTGGCCTCTAGCTATGGCTACACCTTC. It encodes CASSLASSYGYTF.